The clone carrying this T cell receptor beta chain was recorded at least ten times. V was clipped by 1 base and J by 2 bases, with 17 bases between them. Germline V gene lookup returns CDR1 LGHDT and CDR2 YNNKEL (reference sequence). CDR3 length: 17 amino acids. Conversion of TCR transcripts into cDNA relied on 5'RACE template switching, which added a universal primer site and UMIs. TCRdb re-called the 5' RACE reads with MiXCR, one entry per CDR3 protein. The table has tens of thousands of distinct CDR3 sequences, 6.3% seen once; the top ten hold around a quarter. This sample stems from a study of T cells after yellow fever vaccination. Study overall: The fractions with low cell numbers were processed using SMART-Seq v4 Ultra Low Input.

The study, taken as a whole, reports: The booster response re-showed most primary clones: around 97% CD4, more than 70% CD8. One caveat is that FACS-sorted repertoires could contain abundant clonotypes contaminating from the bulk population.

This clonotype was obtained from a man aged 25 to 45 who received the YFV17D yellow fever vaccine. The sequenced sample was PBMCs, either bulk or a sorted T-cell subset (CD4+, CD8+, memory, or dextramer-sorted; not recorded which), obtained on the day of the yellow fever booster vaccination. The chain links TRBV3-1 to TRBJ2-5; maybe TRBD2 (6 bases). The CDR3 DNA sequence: TGTGCCAGCAGCCAAGGGGCGCGGGATAGTTCTCAAGAGACCCAGTACTTC. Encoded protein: CASSQGARDSSQETQYF.